This passage covers 5 T cell receptor beta chains from one sample sequenced in a study of blood T cell repertoires in COVID-19. Assay: immunoSEQ multiplex PCR; the TCRdb copy retains only in-frame clones and omits some. The sample includes some 180,000 clones, roughly 82% of them seen just once. The source material was PBMCs or T cells enriched from blood (not recorded which). These receptors originate from a woman aged 55-69 years with acute COVID-19.

V is TRBV6-2 or TRBV6-3 and J is TRBJ2-5; tentatively, D is TRBD2 (6 bases). V was shortened by 3 bases and J by 4 bases, with 12 bases between the two germline ends. The CDR3 extends over 14 amino acids. Germline V lookup: CDR1 MNHEY, CDR2 SVGEGT. CDR3 DNA sequence: TGTGCCAGCAGTTATCGGGGGAGTGGAGAGACCCAGTACTTC. Residues: CASSYRGSGETQYF.

The chain uses TRBV14 and TRBJ2-1; 7 bases align to TRBD2. With 0 bases clipped from V and 2 bases from J, the junction kept 4 bases outside the gene matches. CDR1 and CDR2 (germline): SGHDN, FVKESK. The CDR3 totals 16 residues. CDR3 DNA: TGTGCCAGCAGCCAAGATTGGCTAGCGGCCTACAATGAGCAGTTCTTC. It encodes CASSQDWLAAYNEQFF.

The V gene is TRBV24-1, the J gene TRBJ2-2, with a weak D call TRBD1 (6 bases). V lost 3 bases, J lost 4 bases, and 14 bases lay in between. The germline CDR1 and CDR2 sequences are KGHDR and SFDVKD. The CDR3 covers 16 residues. In DNA form, the CDR3 reads TGTGCCACCAGTGATGGGGGCTTCTCTATCACCGGGGAGCTGTTTTTT. This sequence encodes CATSDGGFSITGELFF.

The chain has TRBV9 and TRBJ1-4, with 9 bases matching TRBD1. Germline assignment: CDR1 SGDLS and CDR2 YYNGEE. The CDR3 is 17 residues long. The ends lost 4 bases at V and 7 bases at J; junction bases unmatched: 14. The CDR3 region is CASSSDLHRGQVEKLFF. CDR3 nucleotides: TGTGCCAGCAGCTCCGACTTACACAGGGGGCAGGTTGAAAAACTGTTTTTT.

This chain joins TRBV19 and TRBJ2-3; 7 bases fit TRBD2. V shed 7 bases and J 0 bases; nucleotides not matched to a gene: 7. The CDR3 extends over 15 amino acids. Germline CDR1 and CDR2: LNHDA and SQIVND (reference sequence). The CDR3 spells CASKERGPSTDTQYF. The CDR3 DNA is TGTGCCAGTAAAGAGCGGGGCCCGAGCACAGATACGCAGTATTTT.